This TCR beta chain is drawn from a study of PD-1 blockade in classical Hodgkin lymphoma (dated by TCRdb to about 2020). Some background on the complete study: Nivolumab dosing was 3 mg/kg intravenously every 2 weeks, continuing until either disease progression or unacceptable toxicity. The study used CyTOF and TCR beta sequencing to define a peripheral blood immune signature of response to PD-1 blockade in classical Hodgkin lymphoma. Study-wide findings and limitations: Among trial patients, those achieving complete response had baseline diversity similar to that of newly diagnosed patients, while diversity was significantly lower in partial responders and progressors. Lower diversity was observed in patients in whom nivolumab was started less than 1 year after ASCT, and these patients were excluded from later analyses so that confounding by immune reconstitution would be avoided. A significant rise by C4D1 was seen in CD4+ but not CD8+ TCR diversity (p=0.0027 vs p=0.16), with the rise being most apparent in complete responders (p=0.02). The study was restricted to a single clinical trial cohort, and the causes of repertoire differences, possibly disease activity or prior therapy, were left undefined. Baseline TCR diversity was reported to be lower in newly diagnosed patients than in healthy donors, and even lower in relapsed/refractory patients.

Turning to this clone: The specificity of this receptor is unknown. Base qualities were left out, and no much larger clone turns up one base away.

The sample's time point label is to be understood as: cycle 1 day 1 (C1D1), immediately before nivolumab initiation. Every trial patient had relapsed following autologous stem cell transplantation, and prior brentuximab vedotin exposure was what differed among cohorts A, B and C. The trial cohort was composed of over 50 patients with relapsed/refractory classical Hodgkin lymphoma, for whom complete response, partial response or progressive disease was recorded as best overall response. Trial patients were treated with single-agent nivolumab in the multi-cohort phase II CheckMate 205 trial. Best overall response was determined by an independent review committee according to the 2007 International Working Group response criteria. Trial PBMCs were obtained immediately prior to nivolumab initiation (C1D1) and on therapy at cycle 2 day 1 and cycle 4 day 1. Peripheral blood was collected in 8 mL Vacutainer Cell Preparation Tubes, from which PBMCs were isolated by centrifugation and then cryopreserved.

The Qiagen DNeasy kit was used to extract genomic DNA from unsorted PBMCs and from the negatively selected CD4+ and CD8+ fractions. Using primers that anneal to V and J segments, immunoSEQ multiplex PCR amplified the TCR beta CDR3 regions. A synthetic immune receptor repertoire was used to minimize amplification bias, and any remaining bias was removed computationally after sequencing. Per the source publication's procedure: Custom Python scripts were used to quantify repertoire diversity as the Shannon entropy index. Unsorted, CD4+ and CD8+ repertoires were analyzed separately, except for combined analyses in which CD4+ and CD8+ sequences were merged in silico. A clone counted as expanded when the clone's frequency after treatment rose at least 2-fold relative to C1D1, and clones undetected at baseline were given a pseudocount of 0.5. Singleton clones were defined as clones with 0 or 1 copy at C1D1, and non-singleton clones were defined as clones with 2 or more copies. Clones expanded in unsorted samples were assigned a CD4+, CD8+ or unknown annotation through matching of protein sequences in sorted samples from the same patient. Wilcoxon tests were applied to paired samples to test diversity changes from C1D1 to C4D1. TCRdb provides this immuneACCESS table in a form limited to in-frame rearrangements. Some clones are lacking; in checked studies, under half of them reflect an unresolved V gene, and why the rest are absent is not known. D and trimming were read from the DNA, whereas the V and J calls and clone size are those reported in that table. Here the sample has some 100,000 clones; around 90% occur a single time. The ten biggest clones cover about 2.8% of the sample.

In the germline V gene, CDR1 corresponds to KGHSH and CDR2 to LQKENI. The CDR3 runs 16 residues from the cysteine to the phenylalanine. Only the CDR3 portion is preserved as DNA: 48 bases, with reading frame beginning at the first base. Trimming removed 0 bases from V and 7 bases from J; the gene matches leave 7 bases unexplained. This TCR was sampled from a human donor with classical Hodgkin lymphoma. This receptor chain uses TRBV18 and TRBJ2-1, with 9 central nucleotides matching TRBD2. The sequenced sample was peripheral blood mononuclear cells (PBMCs), obtained at baseline. The DNA sequence reads TGTGCCAGCTCACCACCGTACGGCGGGAGGGGAAATGAGCAGTTCTTC. The translation is CASSPPYGGRGNEQFF.